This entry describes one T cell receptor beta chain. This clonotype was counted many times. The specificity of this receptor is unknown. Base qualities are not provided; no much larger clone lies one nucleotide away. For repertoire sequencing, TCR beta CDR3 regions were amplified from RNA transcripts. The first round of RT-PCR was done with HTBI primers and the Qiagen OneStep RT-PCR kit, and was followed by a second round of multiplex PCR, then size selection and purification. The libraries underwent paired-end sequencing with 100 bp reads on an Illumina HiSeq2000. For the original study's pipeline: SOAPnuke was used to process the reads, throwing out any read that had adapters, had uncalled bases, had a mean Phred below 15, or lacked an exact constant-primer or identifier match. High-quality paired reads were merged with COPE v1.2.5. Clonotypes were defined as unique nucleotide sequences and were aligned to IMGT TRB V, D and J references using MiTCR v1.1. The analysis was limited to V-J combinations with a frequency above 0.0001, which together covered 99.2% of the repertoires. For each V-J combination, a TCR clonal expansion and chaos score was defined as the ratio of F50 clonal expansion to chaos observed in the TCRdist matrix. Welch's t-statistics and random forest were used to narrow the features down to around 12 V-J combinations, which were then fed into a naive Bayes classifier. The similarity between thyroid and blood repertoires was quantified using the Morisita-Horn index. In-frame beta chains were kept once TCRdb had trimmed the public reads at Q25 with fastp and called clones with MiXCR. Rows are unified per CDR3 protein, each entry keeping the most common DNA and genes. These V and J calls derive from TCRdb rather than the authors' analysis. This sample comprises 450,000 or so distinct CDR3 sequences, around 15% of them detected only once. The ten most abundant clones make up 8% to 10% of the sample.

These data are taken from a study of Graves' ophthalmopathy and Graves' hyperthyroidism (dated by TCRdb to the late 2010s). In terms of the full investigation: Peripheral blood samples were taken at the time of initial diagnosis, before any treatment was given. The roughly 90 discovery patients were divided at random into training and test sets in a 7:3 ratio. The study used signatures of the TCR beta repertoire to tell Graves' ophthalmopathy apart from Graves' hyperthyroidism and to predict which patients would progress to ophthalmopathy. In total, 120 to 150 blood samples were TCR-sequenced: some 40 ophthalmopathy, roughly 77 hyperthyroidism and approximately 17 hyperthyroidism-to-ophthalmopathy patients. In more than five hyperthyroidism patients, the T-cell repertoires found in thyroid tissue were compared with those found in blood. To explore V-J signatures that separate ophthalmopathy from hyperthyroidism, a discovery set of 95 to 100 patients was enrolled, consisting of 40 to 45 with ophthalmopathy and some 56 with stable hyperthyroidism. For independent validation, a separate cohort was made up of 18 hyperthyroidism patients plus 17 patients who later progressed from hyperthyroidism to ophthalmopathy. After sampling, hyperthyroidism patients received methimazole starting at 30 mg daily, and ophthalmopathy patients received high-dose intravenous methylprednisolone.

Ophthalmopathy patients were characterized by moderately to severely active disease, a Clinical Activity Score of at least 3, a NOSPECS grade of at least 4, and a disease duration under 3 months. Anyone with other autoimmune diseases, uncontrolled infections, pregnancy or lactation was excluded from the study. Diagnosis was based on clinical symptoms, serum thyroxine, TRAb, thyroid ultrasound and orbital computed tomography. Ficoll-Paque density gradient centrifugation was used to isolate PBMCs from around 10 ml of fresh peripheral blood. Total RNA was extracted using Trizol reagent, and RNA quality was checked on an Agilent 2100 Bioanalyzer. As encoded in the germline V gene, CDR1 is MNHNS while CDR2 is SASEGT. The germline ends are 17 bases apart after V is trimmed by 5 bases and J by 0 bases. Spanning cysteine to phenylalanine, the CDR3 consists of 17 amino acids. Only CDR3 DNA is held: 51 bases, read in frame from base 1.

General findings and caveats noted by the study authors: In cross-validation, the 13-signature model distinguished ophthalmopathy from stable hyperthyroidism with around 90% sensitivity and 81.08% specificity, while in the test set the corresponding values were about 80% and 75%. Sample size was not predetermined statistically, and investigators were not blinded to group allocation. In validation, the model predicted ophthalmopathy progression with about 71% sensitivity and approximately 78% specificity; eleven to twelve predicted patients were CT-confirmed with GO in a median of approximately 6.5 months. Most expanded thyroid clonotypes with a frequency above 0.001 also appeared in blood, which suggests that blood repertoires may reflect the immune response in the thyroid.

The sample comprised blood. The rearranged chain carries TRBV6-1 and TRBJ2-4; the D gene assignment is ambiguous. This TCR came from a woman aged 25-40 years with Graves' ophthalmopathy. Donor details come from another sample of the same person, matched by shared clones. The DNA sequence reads TGTGCCAGCAGTCCGATTACGGTTGGGGTAGCCAAAAACATTCAGTACTTC. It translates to CASSPITVGVAKNIQYF.